The T cell receptor (beta chain) under discussion was sequenced for a study of shared clonotypes between healthy human individuals. Healthy adults negative for HIV, lacking recent acute infections or vaccinations, served as donors. The CDR3 sequence is 15 residues long. Between the trimmed V and J ends, which lost 0 bases and 2 bases, there was a span of 9 bases. CDR1 is SGHRS and CDR2 is YFSETQ in the germline V gene. Here immunoSEQ multiplex PCR was the method, and the copy in TCRdb shows in-frame clones only, minus some. In the table there are 2.5 million or so clones, approximately 90% of which are singletons.

The genes are TRBV5-1 and TRBJ2-1; D is perhaps TRBD1 (5 bases). Material: naive CD4+ T cells sorted from blood. Noted subset: CD45RA+ positively selected. The receptor was derived from a man younger than 30 in good health. The CDR3 DNA sequence: TGCGCCAGCAGCTTGGGAAGGGGTGCCTACAATGAGCAGTTCTTC. Its translation is CASSLGRGAYNEQFF.